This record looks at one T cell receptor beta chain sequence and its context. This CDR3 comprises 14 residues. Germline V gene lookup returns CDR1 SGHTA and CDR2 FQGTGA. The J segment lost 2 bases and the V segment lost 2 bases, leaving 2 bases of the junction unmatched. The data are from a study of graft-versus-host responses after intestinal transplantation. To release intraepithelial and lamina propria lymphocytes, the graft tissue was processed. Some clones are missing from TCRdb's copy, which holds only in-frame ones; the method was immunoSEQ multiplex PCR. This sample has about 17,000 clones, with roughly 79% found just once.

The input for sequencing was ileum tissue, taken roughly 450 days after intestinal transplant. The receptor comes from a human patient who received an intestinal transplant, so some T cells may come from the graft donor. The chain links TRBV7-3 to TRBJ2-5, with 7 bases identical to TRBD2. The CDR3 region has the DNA TGTGCCAGCAGCTTAGGGCGGGGGCAAGAGACCCAGTACTTC. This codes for CASSLGRGQETQYF.